The 31 T cell receptor beta chains in this list originate from one sample, sequenced in a study of blood T cell repertoires in COVID-19 (TCRdb year 2020). The library relied on the immunoSEQ multiplex PCR assay. In its TCRdb copy, this immuneACCESS table keeps in-frame sequences only and misses some clones. Where compared with another copy, unresolved V genes explain less than half of these, and the others have no known cause. This sample gives around 300,000 clones in total; around 90% of them show up just once. 1.5% to 2% of the sample rests with the top ten. Sample: PBMCs or T cells enriched from blood (not recorded which). The source of these receptors is a woman between 40 and 55 years old who had recovered from COVID-19.

As regards this clone: This same CDR3 is encoded by further DNA sequences in the sample. The CDR3 sequence is CAWSVGKNTEAFF. The CDR3 DNA reads as TGTGCCTGGAGTGTCGGGAAGAACACTGAAGCTTTCTTT. This chain joins TRBV30 and TRBJ1-1; no clear D. The CDR3 contains 13 residues. The V gene's germline CDR1 is GTSNPN and CDR2 SVGIG (reference sequence). V gave up 0 bases and J gave up 1 base, with 6 bases separating them.

The genes are TRBV27 and TRBJ2-7; 7 bases are a match to TRBD1. Germline CDR1 and CDR2: MNHEY and SMNVEV (reference sequence). The CDR3 is 15 residues long. V shed 5 bases, J shed 3 bases, and the junction held 10 bases outside the gene matches. CDR3 nucleotide sequence: TGTGCCAGCAGTAGCCCTCAAACAGGGGTCTACGAGCAGTACTTC. It is translated as CASSSPQTGVYEQYF.

The chain joins TRBV5-1 to TRBJ1-2; D is ambiguous. V was clipped by 3 bases and J by 6 bases, with 12 bases between them. This CDR3 has 13 amino acids. Germline CDR1 reads SGHRS; CDR2 reads YFSETQ. In DNA form, the CDR3 reads TGCGCCAGCAGCTCAGGTTCGCTAAATGGCTACACCTTC. Translating it yields CASSSGSLNGYTF.

The rearrangement uses TRBV3-1 (or the pseudogene TRBV3-2) and TRBJ2-2, with TRBD1 matching over 7 bases. V shed 2 bases and J 1 base; nucleotides not matched to a gene: 4. The CDR3 sequence is 16 residues long. CDR1 and CDR2 from the germline V gene are LGHDT and YNNKEL (reference sequence). CDR3 amino acids: CASSQFNRGNTGELFF. In DNA form, the CDR3 reads TGTGCCAGCAGCCAATTCAACAGGGGGAACACCGGGGAGCTGTTTTTT.

J is TRBJ2-6 and V is TRBV29-1; no clear D. CDR3 length: 15 residues. The ends were cut back, 2 bases at V and 0 bases at J, with 8 bases in the middle. Germline V lookup: CDR1 SQVTM, CDR2 ANQGSEA. In nucleotides, the CDR3 is TGCAGCGTTGAATTTGCAGTCTCTGGGGCCAACGTCCTGACTTTC. Translated: CSVEFAVSGANVLTF.

The chain carries TRBV9 and TRBJ1-6; weak D call: TRBD1 (5 bases). The CDR3 has 13 residues. From germline, CDR1 is SGDLS and CDR2 YYNGEE. The V end was cut by 3 bases, the J end by 6 bases, with 7 bases between. CDR3 sequence reads: CASSAGGNSPLHF. CDR3 nucleotide sequence: TGTGCCAGCAGCGCCGGGGGTAATTCACCCCTCCACTTT.

The rearrangement links TRBV28 to TRBJ2-1, with TRBD2 as a possible D gene (7 bases). Germline assignment: CDR1 MDHEN and CDR2 SYDVKM. V gave up 0 bases and J gave up 4 bases, with 10 bases separating them. The CDR3 loop spans 15 amino acids. The CDR3 loop reads CASSLWRGPYNEQFF. CDR3 in DNA: TGTGCCAGCAGTTTATGGCGGGGGCCATACAATGAGCAGTTCTTC.

The rearrangement uses TRBV5-1 and TRBJ2-7, with 12 bases matching TRBD2. Germline-derived CDR1 and CDR2 are SGHRS and YFSETQ. V lost 4 bases and J lost 3; bases outside the gene matches: 5. CDR3 length: 15 amino acids. CDR3 coding DNA: TGCGCCAGCAGCCCTCGGACTAGCGGGGACTACGAGCAGTACTTC. Residues: CASSPRTSGDYEQYF.

This clone was seen only once. V gene TRBV30 combines with J gene TRBJ2-2, with D perhaps TRBD2 (6 bases). CDR3 length equals 15 residues. The germline V and J ends were trimmed by 0 bases and 4 bases, with 12 bases remaining between them. Germline assignment: CDR1 GTSNPN and CDR2 SVGIG (reference sequence). CDR3 coding DNA: TGTGCCTGGAGTGTACGTGGCGGGATCACCGGGGAGCTGTTTTTT. It yields the protein CAWSVRGGITGELFF.

The genes are TRBV5-4 and TRBJ2-1; 12 nucleotides line up with TRBD2. Per the germline V gene, CDR1 is SGHNT and CDR2 is YYREEE (reference sequence). The length of the CDR3 is 14 residues. V shed 3 bases, J shed 8 bases, and the junction held 3 bases outside the gene matches. The CDR3 loop reads CASSSRLAGDEQFF. The DNA of the CDR3 is TGTGCCAGCAGCTCAAGACTAGCGGGGGATGAGCAGTTCTTC.

The chain couples TRBV4-3 to TRBJ1-2; D remains ambiguous. The CDR3 sequence is 13 residues long. V lost 1 base and J lost 8, with 11 bases in between. Germline values: CDR1 LGHNA, CDR2 YSLEER. CDR3 sequence: CASSQGARWGYTF. The CDR3 region has the DNA TGCGCCAGCAGCCAAGGGGCCCGCTGGGGCTACACCTTC.

The chain is built from TRBV4-2 and TRBJ2-7; a weak D match, TRBD2 (6 bases). This CDR3 has 16 residues. From germline, CDR1 is LGHNA and CDR2 YNFKEQ. Trimming cost V 0 bases and J 2 bases, with 14 bases left between them. DNA for the CDR3: TGTGCCAGCAGCCAAGATCTCGGGAGAAGGCCCTACGAGCAGTACTTC. It is translated as CASSQDLGRRPYEQYF.

This clone was recorded once. V is TRBV2 and J is TRBJ1-1; D is undetermined. The CDR3 is 17 amino acids. Germline V gene data show CDR1 as SNHLY and CDR2 as FYNNEI. The V end lost 2 bases, the J end lost 0 bases, and 16 bases lay between the germline ends. In nucleotides, the CDR3 is TGTGCCAGCAGTGAAAAGGTTTTTCGGGATCTGAACACTGAAGCTTTCTTT. As protein: CASSEKVFRDLNTEAFF.

This chain links TRBV7-2 with TRBJ2-2; tentatively, D is TRBD2 (5 bases). Germline V gene lookup returns CDR1 SGHTA and CDR2 FQGNSA. The CDR3 totals 15 residues. Deletions cut 1 base from V and 6 bases from J, with 12 bases between. The CDR3 DNA reads TGTGCCAGCAGCTTAGATTTCGGGGTGTCCGGGGAGCTGTTTTTT. Translation: CASSLDFGVSGELFF.

The V gene is TRBV20-1, the J gene TRBJ2-1; TRBD2 matches 7 bases. Germline CDR1 is DFQATT and CDR2 is SNEGSKA (reference sequence). The CDR3 runs to 9 residues. The J segment lost 10 bases and the V segment lost 8 bases, leaving 2 bases of the junction unmatched. As DNA, the CDR3 is TGCAGTCCGGGGGGAGAGCAGTTCTTC. Amino acids: CSPGGEQFF.

The chain combines TRBV30 with TRBJ1-1; possible D gene TRBD1, 5 bases. Germline assignment: CDR1 GTSNPN and CDR2 SVGIG (reference sequence). Trimming pared 6 bases from V and 11 bases from J, leaving 19 bases between. CDR3 length equals 12 residues. CDR3 nucleotide sequence: TGTGCCTGCGGGACTCCTTCCCGGGGGGCTTTCTTT. Its translation is CACGTPSRGAFF.

The chain links TRBV2 to TRBJ2-3; the match to TRBD1 covers 7 bases. The V segment lost 10 bases and the J segment 3 bases; nucleotides outside the gene matches: 22. The CDR3 has 18 amino acids. CDR1 is SNHLY and CDR2 is FYNNEI in the germline V gene. The CDR3 DNA sequence: TGTGCCACCGACCTTGACAGGGTTCTGGACTTTTCTACAGATACGCAGTATTTT. It is translated as CATDLDRVLDFSTDTQYF.

The V call is TRBV7-8, the J call TRBJ2-1; 7 nucleotides match TRBD2. Unmatched junction bases numbered 5, after V lost 3 bases and J lost 0 bases. CDR1 SGHVS and CDR2 FQNEAQ come from the germline V gene. This CDR3 has 16 residues. The CDR3 DNA reads TGTGCCAGCAGCTTTGGCGGGAGCTTCTCCTACAATGAGCAGTTCTTC. This translates into CASSFGGSFSYNEQFF.

This sequence joins TRBV6-2 or TRBV6-3 and TRBJ1-2; 11 nucleotides line up with TRBD1. Germline trimming cut 5 bases from V and 4 bases from J; bases unmatched to any gene: 18. Per germline, CDR1 MNHEY and CDR2 SVGEGT. The CDR3 sequence is 19 residues long. This chain's CDR3 is CASSTGLGQGEMVVYGYTF. The CDR3, as DNA: TGTGCCAGCAGTACCGGACTGGGACAGGGGGAGATGGTGGTCTATGGCTACACCTTC.

The chain couples TRBV20-1 to TRBJ1-4, with D possibly matching TRBD1 (5 bases). Trimming removed 3 bases from V and 8 bases from J, with 13 bases in between. The CDR3 contains 13 residues. The germline V gene has CDR1 DFQATT and CDR2 SNEGSKA (reference sequence). CDR3 loop: CSASGGVREKLFF. The CDR3 nucleotides are TGCAGTGCTAGTGGGGGGGTCCGGGAAAAACTGTTTTTT.

The genes are TRBV11-3 and TRBJ2-1; 10 bases are shared with TRBD2. CDR1 and CDR2 (germline): SGHNT, YENEEA. After removal of 4 bases from V and 5 bases from J, the junction contained 5 bases not matched to a gene. The CDR3 runs 15 residues. The CDR3 here is CASSSTGLADNEQFF. The DNA for the CDR3 is TGTGCCAGCAGCTCTACCGGACTAGCGGACAATGAGCAGTTCTTC.

The chain joins TRBV3-1 (or the pseudogene TRBV3-2) to TRBJ1-4; a possible D gene is TRBD1 (5 bases). The germline CDR1 and CDR2 sequences are LGHDT and YNNKEL (reference sequence). CDR3 length equals 15 residues. V was pared by 3 bases and J by 0 bases, with 8 bases between. The CDR3 region is CASSHEGATNEKLFF. The CDR3, as DNA: TGTGCCAGCAGCCACGAAGGGGCAACTAATGAAAAACTGTTTTTT.

The chain carries TRBV2 and TRBJ1-6; 9 nucleotides align to TRBD1. Germline CDR1 is SNHLY and CDR2 is FYNNEI. After removal of 9 bases from V and 7 bases from J, the junction contained 10 bases not matched to a gene. This CDR3 region has 15 residues. The DNA for the CDR3 is TGTGCCAGTTCGCCCCGGGACAGGGTGAATTCACCCCTCCACTTT. Translating gives CASSPRDRVNSPLHF.

The V and J genes are TRBV5-1 and TRBJ2-2; 7 bases align to TRBD1. Looked up from germline, CDR1 is SGHRS and CDR2 is YFSETQ. V dropped 4 bases and J dropped 6; count of bases not matched to a gene: 3. The CDR3 contains 13 residues. CDR3 coding DNA: TGCGCCAGCAGCCGCGGACAGGCCGGGGAGCTGTTTTTT. Residues: CASSRGQAGELFF.

The CDR3 reads CASSSGQGLYQPQHF. In DNA, the CDR3 is TGTGCCAGCAGCTCGGGACAGGGATTATATCAGCCCCAGCATTTT. The chain recombines TRBV7-8 with TRBJ1-5, with 9 bases that match TRBD1. CDR3 length: 15 residues. CDR1 and CDR2 from the germline V gene are SGHVS and FQNEAQ. V shed 4 bases and J 5 bases; nucleotides not matched to a gene: 6.

The CDR3 nucleotides are TGTGCCAGCACCCTAACAGGGAGTGTCTATGGCTACACCTTC. Its translation: CASTLTGSVYGYTF. The chain has TRBV7-9 and TRBJ1-2, with TRBD1 as a possible D gene (6 bases). V was cut by 7 bases and J by 4 bases, with 16 bases left in between. Germline CDR1 SEHNR, CDR2 FQNEAQ (reference sequence). The CDR3 sequence is 14 residues long.

V and J are TRBV5-1 and TRBJ2-5; D perhaps matches TRBD2 (6 bases). The germline V gene has CDR1 SGHRS and CDR2 YFSETQ. The V end lost 0 bases, the J end lost 2 bases, and 11 bases lay between the germline ends. The length of the CDR3 is 15 residues. In DNA form, the CDR3 reads TGCGCCAGCAGCTTGGGTGGGGGGTCTCAAGAGACCCAGTACTTC. It is translated as CASSLGGGSQETQYF.

The chain recombines TRBV24-1 with TRBJ2-5, with D maybe TRBD2 (5 bases). The CDR3 sequence is 13 residues long. Between the trimmed V and J ends, which lost 3 bases and 2 bases, there was a span of 6 bases. Per germline, CDR1 KGHDR and CDR2 SFDVKD. The CDR3 region has the DNA TGTGCCACCAGTGATGGAGGTCAAGAGACCCAGTACTTC. As protein: CATSDGGQETQYF.

This clone was seen once. The chain carries TRBV30 and TRBJ1-5; TRBD1 matches 7 bases. Trimming removed 1 base from V and 10 bases from J; junction bases left unmatched: 7. CDR3 size: 13 residues. From germline, CDR1 is GTSNPN and CDR2 SVGIG (reference sequence). CDR3 in DNA: TGTGCCTGGAGTGGACTACAGGGGATCCCCCAGCATTTT. Protein product: CAWSGLQGIPQHF.

The chain is built from TRBV5-1 and TRBJ2-5; 8 positions match TRBD2. Losses at the gene ends were 4 bases for V and 5 bases for J; bases not matched to a gene: 7. The CDR3 length is 14 residues. The germline V gene encodes CDR1 SGHRS and CDR2 YFSETQ. The CDR3 protein is CASSPGSGGETQYF. In nucleotides, the CDR3 is TGCGCCAGCAGCCCCGGGTCGGGGGGGGAGACCCAGTACTTC.

This chain joins TRBV6-4 and TRBJ1-6, with D perhaps matching TRBD1 (5 bases). This CDR3 region has 14 residues. Trimming shortened V by 8 bases and J by 5 bases, and 13 bases separated the two germline ends. From germline, CDR1 is MRHNA and CDR2 SNTAGT. The CDR3 DNA reads as TGTGCCAGCCGCCACGGACACGATAATTCACCCCTCCACTTT. It is translated as CASRHGHDNSPLHF.